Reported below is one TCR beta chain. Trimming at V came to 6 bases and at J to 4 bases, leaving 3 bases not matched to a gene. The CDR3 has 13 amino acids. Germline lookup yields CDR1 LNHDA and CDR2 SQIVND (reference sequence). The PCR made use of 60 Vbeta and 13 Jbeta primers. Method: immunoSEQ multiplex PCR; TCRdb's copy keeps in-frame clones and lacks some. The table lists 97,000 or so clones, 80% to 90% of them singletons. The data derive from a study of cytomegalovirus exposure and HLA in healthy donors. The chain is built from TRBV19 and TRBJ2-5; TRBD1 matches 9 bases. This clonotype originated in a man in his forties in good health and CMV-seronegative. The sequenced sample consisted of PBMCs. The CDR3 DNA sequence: TGTGCCAGTAGGAGGGGACAGGGAGAGACCCAGTACTTC. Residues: CASRRGQGETQYF.